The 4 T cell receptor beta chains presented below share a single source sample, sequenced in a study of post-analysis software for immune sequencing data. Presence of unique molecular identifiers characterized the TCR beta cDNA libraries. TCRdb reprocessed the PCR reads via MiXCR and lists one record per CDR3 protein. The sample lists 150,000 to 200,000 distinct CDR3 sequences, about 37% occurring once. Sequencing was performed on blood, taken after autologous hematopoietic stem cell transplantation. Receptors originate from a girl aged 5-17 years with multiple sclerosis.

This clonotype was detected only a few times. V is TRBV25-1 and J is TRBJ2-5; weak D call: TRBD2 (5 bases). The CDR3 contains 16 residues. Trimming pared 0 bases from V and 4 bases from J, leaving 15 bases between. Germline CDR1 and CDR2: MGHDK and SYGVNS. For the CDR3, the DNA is TGTGCCAGCAGTGAATATTTCCCCGCAGAGGGAGAGACCCAGTACTTC. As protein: CASSEYFPAEGETQYF.

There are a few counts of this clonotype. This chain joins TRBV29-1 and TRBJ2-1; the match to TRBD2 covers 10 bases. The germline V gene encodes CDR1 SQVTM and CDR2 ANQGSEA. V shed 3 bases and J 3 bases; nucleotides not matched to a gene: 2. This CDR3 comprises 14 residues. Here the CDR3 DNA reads TGCAGCGTTGAGCTAGCGGGAGTCTACAATGAGCAGTTCTTC. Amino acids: CSVELAGVYNEQFF.

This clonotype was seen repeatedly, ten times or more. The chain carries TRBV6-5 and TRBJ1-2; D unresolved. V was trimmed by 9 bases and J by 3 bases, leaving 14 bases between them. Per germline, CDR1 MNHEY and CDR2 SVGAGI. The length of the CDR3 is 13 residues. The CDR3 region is CASSLRPDYGYTF. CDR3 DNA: TGTGCCAGTTCCCTGAGGCCAGACTATGGCTACACCTTC.

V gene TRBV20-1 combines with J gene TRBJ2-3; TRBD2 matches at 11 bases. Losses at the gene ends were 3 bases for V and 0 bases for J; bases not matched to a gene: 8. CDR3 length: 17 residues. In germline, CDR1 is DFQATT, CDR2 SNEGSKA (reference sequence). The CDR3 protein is CSASGLAGGRSTDTQYF. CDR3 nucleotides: TGCAGTGCTAGCGGCCTAGCGGGAGGAAGAAGCACAGATACGCAGTATTTT.